This TCR beta chain emerged from a study of neurological immune-mediated disorders. The CDR3 is 11 amino acids. Germline V CDR1 and CDR2: SQVTM, ANQGSEA. V gave up 0 bases and J gave up 14 bases, with 12 bases separating them. The cDNA was synthesized by 5'RACE incorporating 10-nucleotide random UMIs. MiXCR, run by TCRdb on the 5' RACE reads, gives a single entry per CDR3 protein. The sample lists under 30,000 distinct CDR3 sequences, over 10% occurring once. This clonotype came up many times. V is TRBV29-1 and J is TRBJ2-3; a weak D match, TRBD2 (7 bases). This clonotype originated in a woman in her thirties or forties with HTLV-1-associated myelopathy (HAM/TSP). The sequenced sample was PBMCs. CDR3 amino acids: CSVEEGGRPYF. CDR3 in DNA: TGCAGCGTTGAAGAGGGGGGGCGTCCGTATTTT.